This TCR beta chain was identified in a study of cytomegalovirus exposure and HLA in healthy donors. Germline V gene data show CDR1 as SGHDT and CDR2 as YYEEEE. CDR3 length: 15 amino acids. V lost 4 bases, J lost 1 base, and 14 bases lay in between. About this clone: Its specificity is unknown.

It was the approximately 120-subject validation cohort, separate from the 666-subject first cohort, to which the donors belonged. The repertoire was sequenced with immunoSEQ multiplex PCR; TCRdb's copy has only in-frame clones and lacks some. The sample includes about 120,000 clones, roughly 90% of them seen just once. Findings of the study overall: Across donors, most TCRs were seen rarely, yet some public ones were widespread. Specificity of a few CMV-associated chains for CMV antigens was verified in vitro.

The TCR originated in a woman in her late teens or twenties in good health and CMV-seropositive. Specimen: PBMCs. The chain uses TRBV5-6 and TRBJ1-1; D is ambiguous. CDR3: CASSVLWQANTEAFF. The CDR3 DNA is TGTGCCAGCAGCGTTTTGTGGCAGGCGAACACTGAAGCTTTCTTT.